This entry describes one T cell receptor (beta chain). Its specificity is unknown. The data belong to a study of PD-1 blockade in classical Hodgkin lymphoma. General study findings and limits: The repertoire differences lack a defined cause, possibly disease activity or prior therapy. Among the patients, those starting nivolumab under 1 year after ASCT were excluded. Significant TCR diversity gains by C4D1 occurred in CD4+ but not CD8+ cells. Prior to therapy, complete responders displayed diversity much like that of newly diagnosed patients.

Relapse was seen in all patients after autologous stem cell transplantation, and brentuximab vedotin exposure was variable. CDR3 size: 14 residues. V gave up 5 bases and J gave up 1 base, with 9 bases separating them. Germline V gene lookup returns CDR1 SGHVS and CDR2 FNYEAQ. Using immunoSEQ multiplex PCR, the repertoire was profiled, and TCRdb retains in-frame clones only, with some absent. The sample has about 58,000 clones; approximately 90% are singletons. The rearrangement links TRBV7-6 to TRBJ2-1, with D hard to call. Sequenced here: peripheral blood mononuclear cells (PBMCs), sampled before the second cycle of nivolumab. This clonotype originated in a human donor with classical Hodgkin lymphoma. The CDR3: CASSLEVSYNEQFF. CDR3 coding DNA: TGTGCCAGCAGCCTCGAAGTATCCTACAATGAGCAGTTCTTC. Combining the CDR3 with reference TRBV7-6 and TRBJ2-1 gives the whole variable domain GAGVSQSPRYKVTKRGQDVALRCDPISGHVSLYWYRQALGQGPEFLTYFNYEAQQDKSGLPNDRFSAERPEGSISTLTIQRTEQRDSAMYRCASSLEVSYNEQFFGPGTRLTVL.